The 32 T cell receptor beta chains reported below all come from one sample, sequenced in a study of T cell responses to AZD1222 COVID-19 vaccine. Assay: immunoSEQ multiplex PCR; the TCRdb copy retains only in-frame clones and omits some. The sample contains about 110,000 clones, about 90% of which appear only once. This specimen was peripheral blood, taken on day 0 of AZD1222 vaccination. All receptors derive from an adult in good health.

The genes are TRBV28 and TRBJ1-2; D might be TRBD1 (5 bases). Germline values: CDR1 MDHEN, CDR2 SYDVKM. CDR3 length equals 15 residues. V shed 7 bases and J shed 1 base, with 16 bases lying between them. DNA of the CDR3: TGTGCCAGCATACCCTCCGGGGGTATTAACTATGGCTACACCTTC. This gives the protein CASIPSGGINYGYTF.

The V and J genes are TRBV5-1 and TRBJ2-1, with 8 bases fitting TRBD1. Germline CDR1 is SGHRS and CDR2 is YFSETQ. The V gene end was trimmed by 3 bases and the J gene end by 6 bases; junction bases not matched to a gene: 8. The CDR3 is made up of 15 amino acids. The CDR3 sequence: CASSWGQGAVNEQFF. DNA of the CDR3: TGCGCCAGCAGCTGGGGGCAGGGGGCCGTCAATGAGCAGTTCTTC.

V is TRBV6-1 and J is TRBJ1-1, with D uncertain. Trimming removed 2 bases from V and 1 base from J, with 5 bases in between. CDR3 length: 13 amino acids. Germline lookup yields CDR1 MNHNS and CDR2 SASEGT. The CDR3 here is CASSERENTEAFF. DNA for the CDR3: TGTGCCAGCAGTGAAAGAGAGAACACTGAAGCTTTCTTT.

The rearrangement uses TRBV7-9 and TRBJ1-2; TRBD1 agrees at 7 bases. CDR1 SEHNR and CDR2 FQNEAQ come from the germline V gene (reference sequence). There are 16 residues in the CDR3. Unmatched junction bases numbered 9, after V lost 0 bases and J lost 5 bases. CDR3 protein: CASSLAPRDRKYGYTF. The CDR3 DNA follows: TGTGCCAGCAGCTTAGCTCCTAGGGACAGAAAATATGGCTACACCTTC. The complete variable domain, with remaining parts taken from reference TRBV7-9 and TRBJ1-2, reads DTGVSQNPRHKITKRGQNVTFRCDPISEHNRLYWYRQTLGQGPEFLTYFQNEAQLEKSRLLSDRFSAERPKGSFSTLEIQRTEQGDSAMYLCASSLAPRDRKYGYTFGSGTRLTVV.

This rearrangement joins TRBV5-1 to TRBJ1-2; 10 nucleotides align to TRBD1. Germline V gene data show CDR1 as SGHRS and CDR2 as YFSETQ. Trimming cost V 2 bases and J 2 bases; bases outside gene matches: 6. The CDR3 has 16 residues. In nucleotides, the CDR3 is TGCGCCAGCAGCTTCGTACCGGGACAGGGGAACTATGGCTACACCTTC. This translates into CASSFVPGQGNYGYTF.

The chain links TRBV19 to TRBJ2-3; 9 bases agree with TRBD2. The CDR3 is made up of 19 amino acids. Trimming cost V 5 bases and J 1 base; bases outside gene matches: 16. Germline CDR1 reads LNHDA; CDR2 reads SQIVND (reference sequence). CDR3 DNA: TGTGCCAGTAGTCCCGGAAGGAGCGGGGGGCCCGAGGGCACAGATACGCAGTATTTT. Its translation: CASSPGRSGGPEGTDTQYF.

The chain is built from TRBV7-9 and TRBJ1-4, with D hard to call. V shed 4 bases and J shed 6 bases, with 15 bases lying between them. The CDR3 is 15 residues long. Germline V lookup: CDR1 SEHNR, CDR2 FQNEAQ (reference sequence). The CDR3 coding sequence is TGTGCCAGCAGCTACCCGCCGCCTGGGGATGAAAAACTGTTTTTT. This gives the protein CASSYPPPGDEKLFF.

The CDR3 sequence: CASSTGQFNTEAFF. CDR3 bases: TGTGCCAGCAGCACGGGACAGTTCAACACTGAAGCTTTCTTT. V gene TRBV9 combines with J gene TRBJ1-1, with 7 nucleotides matching TRBD1. This CDR3 comprises 14 residues. The germline gives CDR1 SGDLS, CDR2 YYNGEE. Trimming took 4 bases from V and 2 from J; bases not matched to a gene: 5.

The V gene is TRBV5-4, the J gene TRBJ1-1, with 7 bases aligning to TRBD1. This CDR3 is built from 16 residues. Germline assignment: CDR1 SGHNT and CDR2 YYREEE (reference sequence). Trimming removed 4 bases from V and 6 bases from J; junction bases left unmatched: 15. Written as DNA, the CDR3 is TGTGCCAGCAGCGAGGGGGCGCATTATTCCGTCGCTGAAGCTTTCTTT. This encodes CASSEGAHYSVAEAFF.

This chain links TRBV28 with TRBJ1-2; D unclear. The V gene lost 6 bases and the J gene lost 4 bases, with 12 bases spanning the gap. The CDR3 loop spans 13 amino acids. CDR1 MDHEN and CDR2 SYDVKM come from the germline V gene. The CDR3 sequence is CASSQPAPYGYTF. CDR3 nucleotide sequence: TGTGCCAGCAGCCAACCAGCTCCCTATGGCTACACCTTC.

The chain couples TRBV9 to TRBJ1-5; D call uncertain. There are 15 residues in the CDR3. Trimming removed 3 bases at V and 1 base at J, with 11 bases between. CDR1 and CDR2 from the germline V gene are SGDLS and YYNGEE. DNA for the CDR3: TGTGCCAGCAGCGACTCGTTGAAGAGCAATCAGCCCCAGCATTTT. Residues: CASSDSLKSNQPQHF.

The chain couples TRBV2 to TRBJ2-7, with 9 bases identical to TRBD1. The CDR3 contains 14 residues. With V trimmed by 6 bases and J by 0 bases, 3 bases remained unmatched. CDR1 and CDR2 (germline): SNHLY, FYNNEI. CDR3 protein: CASRGTGYSYEQYF. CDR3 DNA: TGTGCCAGCAGGGGGACAGGGTACTCCTACGAGCAGTACTTC.

In nucleotides, the CDR3 is TGTGCCTGGAGTTTAACGGGTCCTGGAAACACCATATATTTT. Translation: CAWSLTGPGNTIYF. The rearrangement links TRBV30 to TRBJ1-3; D gene unclear. Trimming took 2 bases from V and 2 from J, leaving 10 bases between them. The CDR3 sequence is 14 residues long. From germline, CDR1 is GTSNPN and CDR2 SVGIG (reference sequence).

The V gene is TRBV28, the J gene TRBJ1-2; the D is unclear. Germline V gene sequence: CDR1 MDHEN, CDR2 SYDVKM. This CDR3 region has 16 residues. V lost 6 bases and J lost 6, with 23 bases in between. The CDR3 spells CASSPWYAGGTNGYTF. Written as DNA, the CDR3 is TGTGCCAGCAGCCCTTGGTATGCGGGCGGAACTAATGGCTACACCTTC.

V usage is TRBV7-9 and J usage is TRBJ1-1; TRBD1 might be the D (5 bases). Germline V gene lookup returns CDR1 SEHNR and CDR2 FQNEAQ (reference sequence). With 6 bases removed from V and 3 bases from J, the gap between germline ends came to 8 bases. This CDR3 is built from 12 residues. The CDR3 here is CASRGRDTEAFF. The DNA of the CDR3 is TGTGCCAGCAGGGGCAGGGACACTGAAGCTTTCTTT.

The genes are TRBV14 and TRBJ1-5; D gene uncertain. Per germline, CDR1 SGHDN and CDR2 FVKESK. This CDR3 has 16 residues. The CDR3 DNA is TGTGCAGAGGCGGACGGGAGCTTAGCGGGCAATCAGCCCCAGCATTTT. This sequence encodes CAEADGSLAGNQPQHF. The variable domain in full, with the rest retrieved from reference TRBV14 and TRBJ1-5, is EAGVTQFPSHSVIEKGQTVTLRCDPISGHDNLYWYRRVMGKEIKFLLHFVKESKQDESGMPNNRFLAERTGGTYSTLKVQPAELEDSGVYFCAEADGSLAGNQPQHFGDGTRLSIL.

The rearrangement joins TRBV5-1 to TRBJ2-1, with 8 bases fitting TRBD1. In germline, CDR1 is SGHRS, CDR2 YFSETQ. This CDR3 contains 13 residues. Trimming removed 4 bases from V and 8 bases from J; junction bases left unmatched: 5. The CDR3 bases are TGCGCCAGCAGCCGGACAGGGCGGGATGAGCAGTTCTTC. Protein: CASSRTGRDEQFF.

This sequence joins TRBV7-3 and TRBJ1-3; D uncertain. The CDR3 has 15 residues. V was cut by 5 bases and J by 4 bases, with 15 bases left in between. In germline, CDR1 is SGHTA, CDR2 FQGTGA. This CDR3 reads CASSPDGSAGNTIYF. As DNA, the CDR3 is TGTGCCAGCAGCCCAGACGGATCTGCCGGAAACACCATATATTTT.

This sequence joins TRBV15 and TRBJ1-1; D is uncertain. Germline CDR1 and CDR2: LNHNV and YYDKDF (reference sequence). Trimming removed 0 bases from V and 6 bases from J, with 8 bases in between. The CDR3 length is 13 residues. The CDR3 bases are TGTGCCACCAGCAGAGATTGGACCTCTGAAGCTTTCTTT. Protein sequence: CATSRDWTSEAFF. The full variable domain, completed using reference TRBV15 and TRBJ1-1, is DAMVIQNPRYQVTQFGKPVTLSCSQTLNHNVMYWYQQKSSQAPKLLFHYYDKDFNNEADTPDNFQSRRPNTSFCFLDIRSPGLGDTAMYLCATSRDWTSEAFFGQGTRLTVV.

The CDR3 loop reads CASSHDRAGELFF. DNA for the CDR3: TGTGCCAGCAGCCATGACAGGGCCGGGGAGCTGTTTTTT. The rearrangement links TRBV7-9 to TRBJ2-2; TRBD1 agrees at 7 bases. V shed 5 bases, J shed 6 bases, and the junction held 3 bases outside the gene matches. The germline gives CDR1 SEHNR, CDR2 FQNEAQ (reference sequence). The CDR3 has 13 residues.

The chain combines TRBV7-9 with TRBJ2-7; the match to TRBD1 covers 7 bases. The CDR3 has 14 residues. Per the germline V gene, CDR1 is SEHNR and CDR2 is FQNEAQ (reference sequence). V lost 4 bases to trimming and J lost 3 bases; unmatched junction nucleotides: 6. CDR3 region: CASSSGQPNYEQYF. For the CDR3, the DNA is TGTGCCAGCAGCTCGGGACAGCCTAACTACGAGCAGTACTTC. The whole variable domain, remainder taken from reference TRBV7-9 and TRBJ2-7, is DTGVSQNPRHKITKRGQNVTFRCDPISEHNRLYWYRQTLGQGPEFLTYFQNEAQLEKSRLLSDRFSAERPKGSFSTLEIQRTEQGDSAMYLCASSSGQPNYEQYFGPGTRLTVT.

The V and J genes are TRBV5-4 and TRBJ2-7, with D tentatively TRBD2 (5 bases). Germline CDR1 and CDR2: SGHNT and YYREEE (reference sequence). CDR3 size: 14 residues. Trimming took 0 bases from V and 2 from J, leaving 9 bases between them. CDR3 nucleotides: TGTGCCAGCAGCTTGGGTTACGGGACCTACGAGCAGTACTTC. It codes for CASSLGYGTYEQYF.

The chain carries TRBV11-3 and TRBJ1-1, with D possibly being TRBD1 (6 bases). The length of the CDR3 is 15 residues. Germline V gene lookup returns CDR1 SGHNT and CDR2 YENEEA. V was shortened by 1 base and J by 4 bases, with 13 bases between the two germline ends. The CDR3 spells CASSLGRGRGTEAFF. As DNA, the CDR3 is TGTGCCAGCAGCTTAGGGCGGGGGCGCGGCACTGAAGCTTTCTTT.

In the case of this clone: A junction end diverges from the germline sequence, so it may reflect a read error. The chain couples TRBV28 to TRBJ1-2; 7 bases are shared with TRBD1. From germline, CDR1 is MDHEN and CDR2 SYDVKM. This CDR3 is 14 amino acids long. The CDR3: CVSSPINRGEGYTF. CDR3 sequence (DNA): TGTGTCAGCAGTCCTATAAACAGGGGTGAGGGCTACACCTTC.

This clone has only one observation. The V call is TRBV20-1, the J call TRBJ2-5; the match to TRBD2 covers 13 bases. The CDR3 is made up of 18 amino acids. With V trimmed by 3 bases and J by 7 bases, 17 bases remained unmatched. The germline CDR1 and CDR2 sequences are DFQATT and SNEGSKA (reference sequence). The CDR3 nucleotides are TGCAGTGCTAGTCAAATAGGGACTAGCGGGGCCAAAGGGGGGACCCAGTACTTC. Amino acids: CSASQIGTSGAKGGTQYF.

CDR3 residues: CASSALMGVNSPLHF. The CDR3 bases are TGTGCCAGCAGCGCCCTCATGGGGGTGAATTCACCCCTCCACTTT. The rearrangement joins TRBV7-4 to TRBJ1-6, with D perhaps matching TRBD1 (5 bases). Trimming cost V 5 bases and J 7 bases, with 15 bases left between them. Germline values: CDR1 SGHVT, CDR2 SQSDAQ. CDR3 size: 15 residues.

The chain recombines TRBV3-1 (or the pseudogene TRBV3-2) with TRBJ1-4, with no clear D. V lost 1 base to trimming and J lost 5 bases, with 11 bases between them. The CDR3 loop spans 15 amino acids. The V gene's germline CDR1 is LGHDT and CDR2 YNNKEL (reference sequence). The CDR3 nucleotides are TGTGCCAGCAGCCAAGCCCAGGCAATAAATGAAAAACTGTTTTTT. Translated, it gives CASSQAQAINEKLFF.

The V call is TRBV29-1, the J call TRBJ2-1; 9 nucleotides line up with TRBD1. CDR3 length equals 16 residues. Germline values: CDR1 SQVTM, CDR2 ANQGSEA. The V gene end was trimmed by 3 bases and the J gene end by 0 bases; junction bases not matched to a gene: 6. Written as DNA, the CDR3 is TGCAGCGTTGAGGAGGGACAGGGATTCTCCTACAATGAGCAGTTCTTC. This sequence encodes CSVEEGQGFSYNEQFF.

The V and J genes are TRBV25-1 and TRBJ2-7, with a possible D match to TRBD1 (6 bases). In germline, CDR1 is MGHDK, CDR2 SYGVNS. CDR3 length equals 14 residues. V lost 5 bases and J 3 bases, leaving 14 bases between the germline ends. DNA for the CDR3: TGTGCCAGCAGTAAATCCGGGACAAACTACGAGCAGTACTTC. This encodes CASSKSGTNYEQYF.

CDR3 DNA sequence: TGTGCCAGCAGCCTGGGGAGGGACTACGAGCAGTACTTC. Residues: CASSLGRDYEQYF. The chain links TRBV7-3 to TRBJ2-7; 7 nucleotides line up with TRBD2. From germline, CDR1 is SGHTA and CDR2 FQGTGA. The ends lost 5 bases at V and 3 bases at J; junction bases unmatched: 4. This CDR3 contains 13 residues.

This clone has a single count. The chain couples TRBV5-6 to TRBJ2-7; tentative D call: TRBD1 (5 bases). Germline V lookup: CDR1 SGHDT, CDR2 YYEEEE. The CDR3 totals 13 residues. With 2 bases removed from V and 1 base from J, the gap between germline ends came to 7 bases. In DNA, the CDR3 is TGTGCCAGCAGCTTAGGGGTTTCCTACGAGCAGTACTTC. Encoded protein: CASSLGVSYEQYF. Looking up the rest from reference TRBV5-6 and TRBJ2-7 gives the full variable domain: DAGVTQSPTHLIKTRGQQVTLRCSPKSGHDTVSWYQQALGQGPQFIFQYYEEEERQRGNFPDRFSGHQFPNYSSELNVNALLLGDSALYLCASSLGVSYEQYFGPGTRLTVT.

The CDR3 DNA sequence: TGTGCCAGCAGTTCGGACAGGAAAAATTCACCCCTCCACTTT. Protein sequence: CASSSDRKNSPLHF. This chain uses TRBV2 with TRBJ1-6, with 7 bases that match TRBD1. Germline trimming cut 5 bases from V and 7 bases from J; bases unmatched to any gene: 5. The CDR3 loop spans 14 amino acids. Germline lookup yields CDR1 SNHLY and CDR2 FYNNEI.